The next 31 T cell receptor beta chains were all read from a single sample in a study of T-cell reconstitution after alpha-beta-depleted transplantation in children. Using unique molecular identifiers, the investigators prepared the TCRbeta library. MiXCR, applied by TCRdb to the PCR reads, yields one record per CDR3 protein. Among about a million distinct CDR3 sequences listed, about 30% were seen once. The sample in question was PBMCs, mostly from graft donor cells, obtained 360 days after TCRalphabeta/CD19-depleted stem cell transplant. The receptors derive from a boy in the first two years of life who had a stem cell transplant for SCID, so the T cells may come from the graft donor.

This clonotype came up many times. The chain combines TRBV10-3 with TRBJ2-1, with D perhaps matching TRBD2 (7 bases). V was trimmed by 0 bases and J by 2 bases, leaving 8 bases between them. Germline assignment: CDR1 ENHRY and CDR2 SYGVKD. The CDR3 totals 15 residues. This CDR3 reads CAISESGGPYNEQFF. CDR3 bases: TGTGCCATCAGTGAGTCGGGGGGGCCCTACAATGAGCAGTTCTTC.

This clonotype came up once. A much more abundant neighbour one base away suggests this may be a read error. V is TRBV28 and J is TRBJ2-1; the D call may be TRBD1 or TRBD2 (5 bases each). The germline V gene has CDR1 MDHEN and CDR2 SYDVKM. The CDR3 is made up of 15 amino acids. Deletions cut 6 bases from V and 0 bases from J, with 12 bases between. CDR3 residues: CASRRGLSSYNEQFF. Here the CDR3 DNA reads TGTGCCAGCAGGAGGGGCTTGAGCTCCTACAATGAGCAGTTCTTC.

The V and J genes are TRBV27 and TRBJ2-5, with D possibly being TRBD1 (5 bases). The CDR3 is 15 residues long. The V gene lost 5 bases and the J gene lost 5 bases, with 18 bases spanning the gap. Germline V gene sequence: CDR1 MNHEY, CDR2 SMNVEV (reference sequence). CDR3 bases: TGTGCCAGCAGTCTACTCCAGGGATCCAGGGAGACCCAGTACTTC. Protein product: CASSLLQGSRETQYF.

The chain combines TRBV5-1 with TRBJ2-7; 10 nucleotides agree with TRBD1. In germline, CDR1 is SGHRS, CDR2 YFSETQ. There are 14 residues in the CDR3. V trimming: 5 bases; J trimming: 6 bases; junction bases outside the gene matches: 8. The CDR3 nucleotides are TGCGCCAGCAGTGAGGGACAGGGGTTTGGCGAGCAGTACTTC. Encoded protein: CASSEGQGFGEQYF.

This clonotype was seen only a few times. V gene TRBV6-2 or TRBV6-3 combines with J gene TRBJ2-1, with D perhaps TRBD2 (6 bases). The CDR3 loop spans 17 amino acids. Germline assignment: CDR1 MNHEY and CDR2 SVGEGT. Trimming removed 5 bases at V and 4 bases at J, with 21 bases between. CDR3 DNA sequence: TGTGCCAGCAGTCGGCTAGCGCCCGATTCCCCATACAATGAGCAGTTCTTC. This encodes CASSRLAPDSPYNEQFF.

This chain connects TRBV7-8 to TRBJ1-1; D is perhaps TRBD1 (5 bases). The germline V gene has CDR1 SGHVS and CDR2 FQNEAQ. This CDR3 has 13 amino acids. V gave up 5 bases and J gave up 5 bases, with 12 bases separating them. CDR3 in amino acids: CASSPGTRTEAFF. The CDR3 DNA follows: TGTGCCAGCAGCCCAGGGACGAGGACTGAAGCTTTCTTT.

There are a few counts of this clonotype. As DNA, the CDR3 is TGCAGCGTTGGAAGGAAGACCGGGGAGCTGTTTTTT. Amino acid sequence: CSVGRKTGELFF. The chain links TRBV29-1 to TRBJ2-2, with D hard to call. Germline CDR1 is SQVTM and CDR2 is ANQGSEA. Between the trimmed V and J ends, which lost 4 bases and 5 bases, there was a span of 8 bases. The CDR3 consists of 12 residues.

This clonotype appeared many times. This chain uses TRBV12-3 or TRBV12-4 with TRBJ2-6, with D unresolved. There are 14 residues in the CDR3. Trimming took 4 bases from V and 0 from J, leaving 4 bases between them. The CDR3 here is CASSSGSGANVLTF. The CDR3, as DNA: TGTGCCAGCAGTTCAGGCTCTGGGGCCAACGTCCTGACTTTC.

This clonotype occurred a few times. The chain employs TRBV14 and TRBJ2-1, with D perhaps TRBD2 (5 bases). The CDR3 runs 14 residues. Trimming took 4 bases from V and 0 from J, leaving 7 bases between them. Germline V gives CDR1 SGHDN, CDR2 FVKESK. The CDR3 reads CASSRAASYNEQFF. CDR3 sequence (DNA): TGTGCCAGCAGCCGAGCGGCCTCCTACAATGAGCAGTTCTTC. Looking up the rest from reference TRBV14 and TRBJ2-1 gives the full variable domain: EAGVTQFPSHSVIEKGQTVTLRCDPISGHDNLYWYRRVMGKEIKFLLHFVKESKQDESGMPNNRFLAERTGGTYSTLKVQPAELEDSGVYFCASSRAASYNEQFFGPGTRLTVL.

This clonotype occurred a few times. The chain combines TRBV12-3 or TRBV12-4 with TRBJ2-1; 13 bases are a match to TRBD2. Trimming at V came to 6 bases and at J to 6 bases, leaving 5 bases not matched to a gene. The length of the CDR3 is 15 residues. The CDR3 loop is CASSKLAGGRNEQFF. DNA of the CDR3: TGTGCCAGCAGCAAACTAGCGGGGGGGCGCAATGAGCAGTTCTTC.

The chain employs TRBV28 and TRBJ2-7; 10 nucleotides line up with TRBD2. The germline V gene encodes CDR1 MDHEN and CDR2 SYDVKM. This CDR3 is 21 amino acids long. V was clipped by 1 base and J by 0 bases; unmatched bases: 18. In DNA form, the CDR3 reads TGTGCCAGCAGTTTATCTCTAGCGGGGGCCCGACGAGTCCCGAGCTCCTACGAGCAGTACTTC. Translated, it gives CASSLSLAGARRVPSSYEQYF.

This clonotype was picked up a small number of times. The chain links TRBV20-1 to TRBJ2-5; no reliable D call. With 4 bases removed from V and 3 bases from J, the gap between germline ends came to 15 bases. In germline, CDR1 is DFQATT, CDR2 SNEGSKA (reference sequence). CDR3 length: 14 amino acids. Here the CDR3 reads CSAMAPSVKETQYF. CDR3 sequence (DNA): TGCAGTGCTATGGCCCCTAGTGTTAAAGAGACCCAGTACTTC.

V usage is TRBV5-1 and J usage is TRBJ2-3; the D gene is possibly TRBD2 (6 bases). CDR1 and CDR2 from the germline V gene are SGHRS and YFSETQ. With 3 bases removed from V and 2 bases from J, the gap between germline ends came to 22 bases. The CDR3 runs to 18 residues. The CDR3 loop reads CASSSPERVSPHTDTQYF. The DNA of the CDR3 is TGCGCCAGCAGCTCACCCGAGCGGGTCTCCCCACACACAGATACGCAGTATTTT.

This clonotype showed up just a few times. This sequence joins TRBV4-1 and TRBJ2-2; 11 bases are shared with TRBD2. V dropped 0 bases and J dropped 4; count of bases not matched to a gene: 4. Germline assignment: CDR1 MGHRA and CDR2 YSYEKL. The CDR3 loop spans 17 amino acids. CDR3 in amino acids: CASSQDVAGGPTGELFF. The CDR3 coding sequence is TGCGCCAGCAGCCAAGACGTAGCGGGGGGGCCCACCGGGGAGCTGTTTTTT.

This clonotype was counted only a few times. The gene calls are TRBV5-1 and TRBJ2-5; D remains unclear. This CDR3 has 15 amino acids. Germline CDR1 and CDR2: SGHRS and YFSETQ. Trimming pared 5 bases from V and 1 base from J, leaving 15 bases between. CDR3 in amino acids: CASRLTSGFQETQYF. In DNA form, the CDR3 reads TGCGCCAGCAGATTGACGTCCGGGTTCCAAGAGACCCAGTACTTC.

In its sample, this clonotype was seen many times. Compared with germline, one end of the junction differs, possibly owing to a read error. The J gene is TRBJ2-7, the V gene TRBV12-3 or TRBV12-4; 7 nucleotides agree with TRBD1. This CDR3 is built from 13 residues. CDR3: CASSLDRTYEQYF. The CDR3 bases are TGCGCCAGCAGCTTGGACAGGACCTACGAGCAGTACTTC.

The rearrangement joins TRBV18 to TRBJ2-7, with D perhaps given as TRBD1 or TRBD2 (5 bases each). Germline V gives CDR1 KGHSH, CDR2 LQKENI. The CDR3 consists of 13 residues. Trimming stripped 5 bases from V and 12 bases from J, with 20 bases between. The CDR3: CASSSRWDPGPYF. The CDR3 DNA sequence: TGTGCCAGCTCATCCCGTTGGGACCCAGGGCCGTACTTC.

The chain recombines TRBV15 with TRBJ1-4, with unresolved D. Trimming removed 5 bases from V and 8 bases from J, with 12 bases in between. The CDR3 spans 13 residues. Germline loops: CDR1 LNHNV, CDR2 YYDKDF (reference sequence). Here the CDR3 reads CATSLASREKLFF. The CDR3 nucleotides read TGTGCCACCAGCCTCGCTAGTCGAGAAAAACTGTTTTTT.

This clonotype was picked up a small number of times. The V and J genes are TRBV20-1 and TRBJ2-7; D not certain. The germline V and J ends were trimmed by 2 bases and 2 bases, with 7 bases remaining between them. The CDR3 runs 12 residues. Germline loops: CDR1 DFQATT, CDR2 SNEGSKA (reference sequence). CDR3 amino acids: CSARWQTYEQYF. The CDR3 region has the DNA TGCAGTGCTAGATGGCAGACCTACGAGCAGTACTTC.

As DNA, the CDR3 is TGCAGTGCTAGACCGTATCGAGGACCTAAGAACACTGAAGCTTTCTTT. This encodes CSARPYRGPKNTEAFF. The chain has TRBV20-1 and TRBJ1-1; unclear D gene. Trimming took off 2 bases at V and 1 base at J, with 17 bases between the two ends. The germline CDR1 and CDR2 sequences are DFQATT and SNEGSKA (reference sequence). This CDR3 has 16 amino acids.

A few counts support this clonotype. The V gene is TRBV7-9, the J gene TRBJ2-3, with 9 bases identical to TRBD1. The CDR3 is 15 residues long. From germline, CDR1 is SEHNR and CDR2 FQNEAQ (reference sequence). Trimming removed 3 bases from V and 4 bases from J; junction bases left unmatched: 5. The CDR3 region has the DNA TGTGCCAGCAGCTTTGACAGGGGGGTCGCAGATACGCAGTATTTT. This codes for CASSFDRGVADTQYF.

This clonotype occurred many times. The CDR3, as DNA: TGTGCCAGCTCTCTCGACACCCCTGGGGCTGAAGCTTTCTTT. Translating gives CASSLDTPGAEAFF. This chain connects TRBV18 to TRBJ1-1; D unresolved. V was clipped by 6 bases and J by 6 bases, with 17 bases between them. The germline V gene encodes CDR1 KGHSH and CDR2 LQKENI. The CDR3 is made up of 14 amino acids.

This chain links TRBV6-5 with TRBJ1-1, with TRBD1 identical over 10 bases. CDR3 length: 15 residues. Germline lookup yields CDR1 MNHEY and CDR2 SVGAGI. J was trimmed by 5 bases and V by 1 base; bases with no gene match: 4. The CDR3 DNA sequence: TGTGCCAGCAGTTACTTGGGGACAGGGGAGACTGAAGCTTTCTTT. It codes for CASSYLGTGETEAFF.

The gene calls are TRBV28 and TRBJ2-7, with D possibly TRBD1 on 5 matching bases. The germline V and J ends were trimmed by 7 bases and 4 bases, with 17 bases remaining between them. This CDR3 contains 14 residues. Germline CDR1 is MDHEN and CDR2 is SYDVKM. CDR3 residues: CASTWTHLLYEQYF. CDR3 bases: TGTGCCAGCACCTGGACACACCTTCTGTACGAGCAGTACTTC.

The V gene is TRBV7-9, the J gene TRBJ2-2; 11 nucleotides match TRBD2. V lost 7 bases and J lost 4; bases outside the gene matches: 5. Germline CDR1 is SEHNR and CDR2 is FQNEAQ (reference sequence). This CDR3 contains 15 residues. The CDR3 loop is CASNPLAGGTGELFF. CDR3 coding DNA: TGTGCCAGCAACCCTCTAGCGGGGGGCACCGGGGAGCTGTTTTTT.

The genes are TRBV6-1 and TRBJ2-1; TRBD2 matches 10 bases. The CDR3 is 15 amino acids. Germline CDR1 reads MNHNS; CDR2 reads SASEGT. Unmatched junction bases numbered 13, after V lost 2 bases and J lost 15 bases. CDR3 in DNA: TGTGCCAGCAGTGAAAGGGCTAGCGGGGGCCCCTCAGGGTTCTTC. Amino acids: CASSERASGGPSGFF.

The chain couples TRBV20-1 to TRBJ2-3; possibly TRBD1 for D (6 bases). Germline values: CDR1 DFQATT, CDR2 SNEGSKA (reference sequence). Trimming shortened V by 5 bases and J by 1 base, and 7 bases separated the two germline ends. The CDR3 length is 12 residues. DNA of the CDR3: TGCAGTGCTCACAGGGGCACAGATACGCAGTATTTT. Encoded protein: CSAHRGTDTQYF.

The chain is built from TRBV20-1 and TRBJ2-7, with D possibly being TRBD1 (6 bases). Per germline, CDR1 DFQATT and CDR2 SNEGSKA (reference sequence). V lost 5 bases and J lost 3, with 11 bases in between. The CDR3 spans 12 residues. The CDR3, as DNA: TGCAGTGCTTCCCAACAGGGCTACGAGCAGTACTTC. It yields the protein CSASQQGYEQYF.

The gene calls are TRBV2 and TRBJ2-3, with TRBD1 as a possible D gene (6 bases). There are 14 residues in the CDR3. The germline V gene encodes CDR1 SNHLY and CDR2 FYNNEI. Trimming took off 8 bases at V and 2 bases at J, with 14 bases between the two ends. Here the CDR3 reads CASGGRLYTDTQYF. The CDR3 DNA sequence: TGTGCCAGCGGGGGCAGGCTCTACACAGATACGCAGTATTTT.

This rearrangement joins TRBV7-2 to TRBJ1-3; the match to TRBD1 covers 8 bases. The CDR3 is 14 amino acids. Looked up from germline, CDR1 is SGHTA and CDR2 is FQGNSA. Germline trimming cut 5 bases from V and 3 bases from J; bases unmatched to any gene: 3. In DNA, the CDR3 is TGTGCCAGCAGCCCCAGGGGGCTTGGAAACACCATATATTTT. Translated, it gives CASSPRGLGNTIYF.

This clonotype was seen only a few times. This rearrangement joins TRBV7-8 to TRBJ2-7, with 7 bases identical to TRBD2. The trim removed 1 base at V and 4 bases at J, leaving 10 bases unmatched. Germline CDR1 is SGHVS and CDR2 is FQNEAQ. The CDR3 loop spans 16 amino acids. This chain's CDR3 is CASSLEWVAGRYEQYF. The CDR3 DNA reads as TGTGCCAGCAGCTTAGAGTGGGTAGCGGGCCGGTACGAGCAGTACTTC.